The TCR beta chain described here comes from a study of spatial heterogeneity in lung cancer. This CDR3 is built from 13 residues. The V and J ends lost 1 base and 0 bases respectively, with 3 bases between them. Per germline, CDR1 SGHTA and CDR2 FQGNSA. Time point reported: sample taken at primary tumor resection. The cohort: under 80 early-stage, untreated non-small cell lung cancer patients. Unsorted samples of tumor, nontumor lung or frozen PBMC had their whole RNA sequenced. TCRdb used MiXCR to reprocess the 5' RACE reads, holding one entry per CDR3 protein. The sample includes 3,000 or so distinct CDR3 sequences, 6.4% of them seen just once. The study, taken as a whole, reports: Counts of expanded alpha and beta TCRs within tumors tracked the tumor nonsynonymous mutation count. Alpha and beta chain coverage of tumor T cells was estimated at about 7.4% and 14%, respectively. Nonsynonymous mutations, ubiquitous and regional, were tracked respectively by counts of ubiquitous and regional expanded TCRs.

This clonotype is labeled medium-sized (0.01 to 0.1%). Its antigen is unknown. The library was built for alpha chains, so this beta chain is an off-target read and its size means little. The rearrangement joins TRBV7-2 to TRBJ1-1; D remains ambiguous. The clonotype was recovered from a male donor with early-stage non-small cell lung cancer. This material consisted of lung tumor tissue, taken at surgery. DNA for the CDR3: TGTGCCAGCAGCTTAGGGATGAACACTGAAGCTTTCTTT. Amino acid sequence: CASSLGMNTEAFF.